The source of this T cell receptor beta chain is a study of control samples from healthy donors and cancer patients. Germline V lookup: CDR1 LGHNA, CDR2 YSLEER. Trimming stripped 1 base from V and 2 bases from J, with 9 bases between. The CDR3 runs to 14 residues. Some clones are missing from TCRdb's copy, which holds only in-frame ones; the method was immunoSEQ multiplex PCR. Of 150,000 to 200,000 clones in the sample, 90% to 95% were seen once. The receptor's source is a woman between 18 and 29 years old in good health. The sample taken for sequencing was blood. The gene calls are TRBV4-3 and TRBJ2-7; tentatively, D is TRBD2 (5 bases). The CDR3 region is CASSQATGTYEQYF. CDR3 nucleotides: TGCGCCAGCAGCCAAGCCACGGGGACCTACGAGCAGTACTTC.